These 32 T cell receptor beta chains originate from one sample sequenced in a study of identical twins. TCRdb analysed the 5' RACE reads with MiXCR anew, one entry per CDR3 protein. The data hold 140,000 to 150,000 distinct CDR3 sequences, with 3% to 4% observed a single time. Sequencing used memory T cells sorted from blood. These TCRs come from a man younger than 35 in good health.

This clonotype appeared many times. The rearrangement joins TRBV25-1 to TRBJ1-2; 8 bases align to TRBD1. The V gene's germline CDR1 is MGHDK and CDR2 SYGVNS. The CDR3 totals 13 residues. Trimming removed 5 bases from V and 3 bases from J; junction bases left unmatched: 2. As DNA, the CDR3 is TGTGCCAGCAGTCTACAGGGGGACTATGGCTACACCTTC. Its translation is CASSLQGDYGYTF.

At least ten counts were recorded for this clonotype. The rearrangement links TRBV7-3 to TRBJ2-2; unclear D gene. Germline CDR1 reads SGHTA; CDR2 reads FQGTGA. The CDR3 spans 12 residues. V lost 4 bases and J lost 6, with 6 bases in between. DNA for the CDR3: TGTGCCAGCAGCTCCATATCCGGGGAGCTGTTTTTT. Translation: CASSSISGELFF.

This clonotype was picked up many times. The rearrangement links TRBV20-1 to TRBJ2-3; no reliable D call. Trimming shortened V by 6 bases and J by 2 bases, and 12 bases separated the two germline ends. The length of the CDR3 is 13 residues. Germline V gives CDR1 DFQATT, CDR2 SNEGSKA (reference sequence). CDR3: CSATPPATDTQYF. The CDR3 DNA reads as TGCAGTGCCACACCACCAGCCACAGATACGCAGTATTTT.

This clonotype was detected ten times or more. V is TRBV6-2 or TRBV6-3 and J is TRBJ2-5; 7 nucleotides agree with TRBD2. The CDR3 runs to 16 residues. The V gene's germline CDR1 is MNHEY and CDR2 SVGEGT. V trimming: 6 bases; J trimming: 4 bases; junction bases outside the gene matches: 14. The CDR3 reads CASSLNPDGGRETQYF. CDR3 DNA: TGTGCCAGCAGCCTAAATCCGGACGGGGGGAGAGAGACCCAGTACTTC.

This clonotype was observed many times. The J gene is TRBJ1-3, the V gene TRBV14; D remains unclear. V was pared by 1 base and J by 8 bases, with 9 bases between. The CDR3 has 13 amino acids. Germline CDR1 is SGHDN and CDR2 is FVKESK. Here the CDR3 DNA reads TGTGCCAGCAGCCAAGGGACTTCCTACACCATATATTTT. Its translation: CASSQGTSYTIYF.

This clonotype was seen ten or more times. The chain uses TRBV7-2 and TRBJ2-7; maybe TRBD1 (6 bases). Germline CDR1 SGHTA, CDR2 FQGNSA. The CDR3 contains 14 residues. V was clipped by 4 bases and J by 2 bases, with 12 bases between them. Written as DNA, the CDR3 is TGTGCCAGCAGCTCGACAGGCCTTCCCTACGAGCAGTACTTC. As protein: CASSSTGLPYEQYF.

This clonotype was picked up many times. The chain recombines TRBV20-1 with TRBJ2-7; 9 positions match TRBD1. J gave up 7 bases and V 0 bases, and 4 bases lay outside the gene matches. Germline values: CDR1 DFQATT, CDR2 SNEGSKA (reference sequence). The CDR3 is 13 residues long. CDR3 amino acids: CSAREGTGLEQYV. The CDR3 region has the DNA TGCAGTGCTAGAGAGGGGACAGGGCTGGAGCAGTACGTC.

This clonotype appeared many times. This sequence joins TRBV7-2 and TRBJ2-1; TRBD2 agrees at 7 bases. Germline values: CDR1 SGHTA, CDR2 FQGNSA. CDR3 length equals 16 residues. V was clipped by 2 bases and J by 0 bases; unmatched bases: 4. The CDR3 DNA is TGTGCCAGCAGCTTACGGGCGGGAGACTCCTACAATGAGCAGTTCTTC. Amino acids: CASSLRAGDSYNEQFF.

In nucleotides, the CDR3 is TGTGCCAGCAGCTTAGGCGGACAGGGCACCGGGGAGCTGTTTTTT. Protein product: CASSLGGQGTGELFF. The chain carries TRBV11-3 and TRBJ2-2; 8 bases are shared with TRBD1. V shed 1 base, J shed 4 bases, and the junction held 2 bases outside the gene matches. This CDR3 has 15 amino acids. Per germline, CDR1 SGHNT and CDR2 YENEEA.

This clonotype was recorded many times. This chain uses TRBV29-1 with TRBJ1-1; no clear D. The CDR3 runs to 15 residues. V was trimmed by 5 bases and J by 2 bases, leaving 18 bases between them. CDR1 is SQVTM, CDR2 ANQGSEA, per germline. The CDR3 DNA is TGCAGCGTTCGAGCAGAGGCGACTCTTAACACTGAAGCTTTCTTT. Translating it yields CSVRAEATLNTEAFF.

This clonotype has a count of ten or more. The chain uses TRBV18 and TRBJ1-5; 7 nucleotides agree with TRBD1. CDR1 is KGHSH and CDR2 is LQKENI in the germline V gene. The CDR3 spans 13 residues. The V gene end was trimmed by 6 bases and the J gene end by 4 bases; junction bases not matched to a gene: 3. This CDR3 is CASSPGQNQPQHF. The CDR3 DNA sequence: TGTGCCAGCTCCCCGGGACAGAATCAGCCCCAGCATTTT.

This clonotype was seen repeatedly, ten times or more. V is TRBV20-1 and J is TRBJ2-1; 12 positions agree with TRBD2. From germline, CDR1 is DFQATT and CDR2 SNEGSKA (reference sequence). V lost 3 bases and J lost 7; bases outside the gene matches: 10. This CDR3 has 16 amino acids. CDR3 residues: CSASDPTSGSQNEQFF. The CDR3 coding sequence is TGCAGTGCTAGCGACCCGACTAGCGGGAGTCAGAATGAGCAGTTCTTC.

This clonotype was recorded many times. The rearrangement joins TRBV5-1 to TRBJ2-1; D is unresolved. This CDR3 is built from 15 residues. The V gene's germline CDR1 is SGHRS and CDR2 YFSETQ. The V gene lost 0 bases and the J gene lost 7 bases, with 14 bases spanning the gap. CDR3 region: CASSLGSRSLNEQFF. The CDR3 DNA reads as TGCGCCAGCAGCTTGGGGAGTCGGTCCCTGAATGAGCAGTTCTTC.

At least ten counts were recorded for this clonotype. V and J are TRBV5-6 and TRBJ2-1; 7 bases fit TRBD1. The CDR3 extends over 16 amino acids. Germline CDR1 and CDR2: SGHDT and YYEEEE. The V and J ends lost 4 bases and 2 bases, in that order; junction bases with no gene match: 9. The CDR3, as DNA: TGTGCCAGCAGCGCTTACGACAGGGAACCCTACAATGAGCAGTTCTTC. It is translated as CASSAYDREPYNEQFF.

This clonotype was counted at least ten times. This sequence joins TRBV10-3 and TRBJ2-7; the match to TRBD2 covers 10 bases. Losses at the gene ends were 7 bases for V and 1 base for J; bases not matched to a gene: 7. Germline V gene data show CDR1 as ENHRY and CDR2 as SYGVKD. This CDR3 region has 15 residues. The CDR3 sequence: CAITDGLAASYEQYF. The CDR3, as DNA: TGTGCCATCACCGACGGACTAGCGGCTTCCTACGAGCAGTACTTC.

The chain carries TRBV5-1 and TRBJ2-1, with TRBD1 identical over 8 bases. This CDR3 has 15 amino acids. The germline V gene has CDR1 SGHRS and CDR2 YFSETQ. The trim removed 4 bases at V and 7 bases at J, leaving 10 bases unmatched. This CDR3 reads CASSAGTGVSNEQFF. The CDR3 region has the DNA TGCGCCAGCAGCGCCGGGACAGGAGTGTCTAATGAGCAGTTCTTC.

This clonotype was seen ten or more times. The chain combines TRBV9 with TRBJ1-4; D perhaps matches TRBD1 (5 bases). The CDR3 sequence is 15 residues long. From germline, CDR1 is SGDLS and CDR2 YYNGEE. Trimming removed 3 bases at V and 0 bases at J, with 9 bases between. CDR3 DNA: TGTGCCAGCAGCGAGGGGAGGACAACTAATGAAAAACTGTTTTTT. Its protein product is CASSEGRTTNEKLFF.

This clonotype was counted many times. The genes are TRBV20-1 and TRBJ2-1; tentative D call: TRBD2 (6 bases). CDR3 length: 15 residues. With 0 bases removed from V and 3 bases from J, the gap between germline ends came to 12 bases. CDR1 DFQATT and CDR2 SNEGSKA come from the germline V gene (reference sequence). The CDR3 DNA follows: TGCAGTGCTAGAGATCTGGAGGGGAGCTACAATGAGCAGTTCTTC. Translation: CSARDLEGSYNEQFF.

This clonotype was detected ten times or more. This chain connects TRBV7-2 to TRBJ2-1; D gene ambiguous. Germline lookup yields CDR1 SGHTA and CDR2 FQGNSA. Trimming left V 1 base short and J 9 bases short, with 13 bases between. This CDR3 is 14 amino acids long. CDR3 DNA sequence: TGTGCCAGCAGCTTAGTCGGTAGCTATACTGAGCAGTTCTTC. This codes for CASSLVGSYTEQFF.

This clonotype was seen many times. The rearrangement links TRBV20-1 to TRBJ2-7, with 8 nucleotides matching TRBD1. CDR1 is DFQATT, CDR2 SNEGSKA, per germline (reference sequence). This CDR3 spans 16 amino acids. The junction had 16 bases not matched to a gene; V was cut back by 2 bases and J by 7 bases. The chain's CDR3 is CSARKTAGGAPWEQYF. CDR3 bases: TGCAGTGCTAGAAAAACGGCAGGGGGCGCCCCGTGGGAGCAGTACTTC.

This chain links TRBV15 with TRBJ1-5; D remains unclear. The V and J ends lost 1 base and 5 bases respectively, with 9 bases between them. The CDR3 is made up of 14 amino acids. Germline values: CDR1 LNHNV, CDR2 YYDKDF (reference sequence). The CDR3, as DNA: TGTGCCACCAGCAGAGCGGCGAGGGATCAGCCCCAGCATTTT. Translating it yields CATSRAARDQPQHF.

In this sample, this clonotype turned up many times. This chain joins TRBV28 and TRBJ2-1; 11 bases line up with TRBD2. In germline, CDR1 is MDHEN, CDR2 SYDVKM. The CDR3 loop spans 18 amino acids. V lost 2 bases, J lost 4 bases, and 10 bases stayed unmatched. CDR3 amino acids: CASSLSGWLAGGYNEQFF. In DNA form, the CDR3 reads TGTGCCAGCAGTTTAAGCGGCTGGTTAGCGGGAGGGTACAATGAGCAGTTCTTC.

In this sample, this clonotype turned up many times. The chain couples TRBV11-2 to TRBJ2-2; perhaps D is TRBD1 or TRBD2 (6 bases each). Trimming took off 5 bases at V and 6 bases at J, with 25 bases between the two ends. The CDR3 extends over 18 amino acids. Germline values: CDR1 SGHAT, CDR2 FQNNGV. CDR3 protein: CASSIMGGTGSWAGELFF. Here the CDR3 DNA reads TGTGCCAGCAGCATAATGGGGGGAACAGGGTCCTGGGCCGGGGAGCTGTTTTTT.

There are many counts of this clonotype. This rearrangement joins TRBV20-1 to TRBJ2-1; 12 bases align to TRBD2. Germline CDR1 reads DFQATT; CDR2 reads SNEGSKA (reference sequence). Unmatched junction bases numbered 7, after V lost 6 bases and J lost 7 bases. The length of the CDR3 is 14 residues. Here the CDR3 reads CSARLAGDGNEQFF. The CDR3 DNA sequence: TGCAGTGCAAGACTAGCGGGAGACGGGAATGAGCAGTTCTTC.

This clonotype was recorded a few times. The chain recombines TRBV7-9 with TRBJ2-1, with D tentatively TRBD2 (6 bases). The CDR3 spans 15 residues. The germline V and J ends were trimmed by 3 bases and 4 bases, with 13 bases remaining between them. Germline V gene data show CDR1 as SEHNR and CDR2 as FQNEAQ (reference sequence). The CDR3 protein is CASSLTRSMYNEQFF. The CDR3 DNA reads as TGTGCCAGCAGCTTGACTAGGTCGATGTACAATGAGCAGTTCTTC.

This clonotype was counted ten times or more. This rearrangement joins TRBV10-3 to TRBJ2-7, with a possible D match to TRBD1 (5 bases). Germline loops: CDR1 ENHRY, CDR2 SYGVKD. The CDR3 is 16 residues long. V lost 3 bases and J 0 bases, leaving 15 bases between the germline ends. CDR3 coding DNA: TGTGCCATCAGTGACCCTGACAGAAACCTCTCCTACGAGCAGTACGTC. Translation: CAISDPDRNLSYEQYV.

This clonotype was observed at least ten times. V gene TRBV11-2 combines with J gene TRBJ2-1; a possible D gene is TRBD1 (6 bases). Germline CDR1 reads SGHAT; CDR2 reads FQNNGV. Trimming pared 4 bases from V and 7 bases from J, leaving 14 bases between. The CDR3 is 14 amino acids. The CDR3 protein is CASSSLRGLNEQFF. The CDR3 region has the DNA TGTGCCAGCAGCTCGCTAAGGGGGTTAAATGAGCAGTTCTTC.

The rearrangement joins TRBV2 to TRBJ2-5; D not certain. The CDR3 spans 11 residues. Trimming stripped 7 bases from V and 3 bases from J, with 6 bases between. Per the germline V gene, CDR1 is SNHLY and CDR2 is FYNNEI. DNA for the CDR3: TGTGCCAGCAAGGCGGAAGAGACCCAGTACTTC. This encodes CASKAEETQYF.

The chain is built from TRBV2 and TRBJ1-5, with D unclear. Trimming removed 6 bases at V and 7 bases at J, with 16 bases between. Germline V gives CDR1 SNHLY, CDR2 FYNNEI. This CDR3 has 14 residues. Here the CDR3 DNA reads TGTGCCAGCAGCGACCCGACACCACCGCAGCCCCAGCATTTT. The encoded protein is CASSDPTPPQPQHF.

This clonotype was counted a few times. V is TRBV11-2 and J is TRBJ2-1; D possibly uses TRBD1 or TRBD2 (5 bases each). The V gene's germline CDR1 is SGHAT and CDR2 FQNNGV. Trimming took 0 bases from V and 5 from J, leaving 11 bases between them. CDR3 size: 15 residues. In nucleotides, the CDR3 is TGTGCCAGCAGCTTAGATCAGGGACGGCACAATGAGCAGTTCTTC. It is translated as CASSLDQGRHNEQFF.

This clonotype occurred many times. The V and J genes are TRBV6-5 and TRBJ2-1; no reliable D call. Germline loops: CDR1 MNHEY, CDR2 SVGAGI. This CDR3 has 11 amino acids. The germline V and J ends were trimmed by 3 bases and 10 bases, with 7 bases remaining between them. The CDR3 coding sequence is TGTGCCAGCAGTTATCTCTCGGAGCAGTTCTTC. The encoded protein is CASSYLSEQFF.

This clonotype has a count of ten or more. The V and J genes are TRBV27 and TRBJ2-6; D not resolved. This CDR3 spans 14 amino acids. The ends were cut back, 2 bases at V and 0 bases at J, with 2 bases in the middle. Germline V gene lookup returns CDR1 MNHEY and CDR2 SMNVEV (reference sequence). The CDR3 DNA follows: TGTGCCAGCAGTTTAACCTCTGGGGCCAACGTCCTGACTTTC. Residues: CASSLTSGANVLTF.